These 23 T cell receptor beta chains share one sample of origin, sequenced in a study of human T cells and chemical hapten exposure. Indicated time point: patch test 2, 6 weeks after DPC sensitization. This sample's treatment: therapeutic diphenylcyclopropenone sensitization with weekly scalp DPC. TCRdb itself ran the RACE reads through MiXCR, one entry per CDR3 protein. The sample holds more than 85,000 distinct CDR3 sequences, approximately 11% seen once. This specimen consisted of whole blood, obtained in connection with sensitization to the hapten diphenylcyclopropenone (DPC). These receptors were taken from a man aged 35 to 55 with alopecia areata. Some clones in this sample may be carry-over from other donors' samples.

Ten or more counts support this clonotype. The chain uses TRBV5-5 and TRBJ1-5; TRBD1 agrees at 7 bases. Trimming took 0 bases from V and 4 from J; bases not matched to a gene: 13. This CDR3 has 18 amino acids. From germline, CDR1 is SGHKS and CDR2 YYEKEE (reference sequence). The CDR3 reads CASSLEPGGLGNNQPQHF. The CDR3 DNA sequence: TGTGCCAGCAGCTTGGAACCAGGGGGGCTTGGGAATAATCAGCCCCAGCATTTT.

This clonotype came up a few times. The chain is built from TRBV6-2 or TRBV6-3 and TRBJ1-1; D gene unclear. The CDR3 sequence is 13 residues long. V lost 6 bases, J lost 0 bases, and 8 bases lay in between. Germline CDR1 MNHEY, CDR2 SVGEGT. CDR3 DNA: TGTGCCAGCAGAAAGACGGTGAACACTGAAGCTTTCTTT. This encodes CASRKTVNTEAFF.

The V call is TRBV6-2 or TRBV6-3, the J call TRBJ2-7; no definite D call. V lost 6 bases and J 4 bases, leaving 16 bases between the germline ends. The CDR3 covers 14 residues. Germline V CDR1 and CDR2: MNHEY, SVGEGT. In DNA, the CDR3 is TGTGCCAGCAGCAGACTGAAGGGAAAATACGAGCAGTACGTC. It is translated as CASSRLKGKYEQYV.

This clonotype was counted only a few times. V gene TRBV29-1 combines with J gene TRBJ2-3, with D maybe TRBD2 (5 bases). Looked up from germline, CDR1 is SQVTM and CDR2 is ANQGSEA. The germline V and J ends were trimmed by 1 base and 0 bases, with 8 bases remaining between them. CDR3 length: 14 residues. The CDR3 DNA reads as TGCAGCGTTGAAGGGGGAGTGAGCACAGATACGCAGTATTTT. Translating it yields CSVEGGVSTDTQYF.

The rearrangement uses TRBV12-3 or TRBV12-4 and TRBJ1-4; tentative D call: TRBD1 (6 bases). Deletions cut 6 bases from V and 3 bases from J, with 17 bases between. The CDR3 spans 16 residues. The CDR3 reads CASSLLQGRPNEKLFF. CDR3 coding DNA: TGTGCCAGCAGCCTCCTTCAGGGGAGGCCTAATGAAAAACTGTTTTTT.

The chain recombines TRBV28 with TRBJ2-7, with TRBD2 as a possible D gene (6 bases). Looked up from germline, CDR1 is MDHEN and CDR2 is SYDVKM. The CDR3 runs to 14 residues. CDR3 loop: CSSKGTLSSYEQYV. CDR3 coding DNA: TGTTCCAGCAAAGGGACTTTAAGCTCCTACGAGCAGTACGTC.

The DNA for the CDR3 is TGTGCCAGCTCACCCCAGGGGCCGGCGGACGAGCAGTACTTC. It codes for CASSPQGPADEQYF. This chain connects TRBV18 to TRBJ2-7, with a weak D call TRBD1 (6 bases). V lost 3 bases, J lost 5 bases, and 14 bases lay in between. Germline CDR1 reads KGHSH; CDR2 reads LQKENI. The CDR3 loop spans 14 amino acids.

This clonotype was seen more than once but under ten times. This chain's CDR3 is CSASWVRDRGGYSNQPQHF. CDR3 DNA: TGCAGTGCTAGTTGGGTCCGGGACAGGGGTGGATATAGCAATCAGCCCCAGCATTTT. The rearrangement joins TRBV20-1 to TRBJ1-5, with 10 bases aligning to TRBD1. Looked up from germline, CDR1 is DFQATT and CDR2 is SNEGSKA (reference sequence). The CDR3 is 19 amino acids. Germline trimming cut 3 bases from V and 0 bases from J; bases unmatched to any gene: 14.

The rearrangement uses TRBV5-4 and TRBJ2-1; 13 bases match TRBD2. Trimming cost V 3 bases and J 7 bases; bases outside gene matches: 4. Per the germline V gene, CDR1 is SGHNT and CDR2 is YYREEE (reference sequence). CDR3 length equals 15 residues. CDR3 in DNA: TGTGCCAGCAGCTCCGGGACTAGCGGGATTAATGAGCAGTTCTTC. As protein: CASSSGTSGINEQFF. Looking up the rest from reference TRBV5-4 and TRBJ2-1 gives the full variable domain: ETGVTQSPTHLIKTRGQQVTLRCSSQSGHNTVSWYQQALGQGPQFIFQYYREEENGRGNFPPRFSGLQFPNYSSELNVNALELDDSALYLCASSSGTSGINEQFFGPGTRLTVL.

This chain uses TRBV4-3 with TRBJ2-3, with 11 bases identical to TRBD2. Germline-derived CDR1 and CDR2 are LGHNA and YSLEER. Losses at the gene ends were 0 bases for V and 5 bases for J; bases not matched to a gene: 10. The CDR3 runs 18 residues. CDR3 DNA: TGCGCCAGCAGCCAAGATGCGATAGCGGGAGGGAGCCGAGATACGCAGTATTTT. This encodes CASSQDAIAGGSRDTQYF.

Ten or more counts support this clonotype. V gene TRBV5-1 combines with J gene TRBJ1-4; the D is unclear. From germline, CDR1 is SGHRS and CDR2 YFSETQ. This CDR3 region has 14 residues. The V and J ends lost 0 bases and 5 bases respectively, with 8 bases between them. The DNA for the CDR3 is TGCGCCAGCAGCTTGGACAGTCAAAATGAAAAACTGTTTTTT. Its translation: CASSLDSQNEKLFF.

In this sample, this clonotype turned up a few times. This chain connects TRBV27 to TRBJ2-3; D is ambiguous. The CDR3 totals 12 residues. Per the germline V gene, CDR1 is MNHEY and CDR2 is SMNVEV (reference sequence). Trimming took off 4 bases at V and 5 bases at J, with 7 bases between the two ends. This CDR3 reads CASSSRGDTQYF. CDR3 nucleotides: TGTGCCAGCAGTTCGCGTGGAGATACGCAGTATTTT.

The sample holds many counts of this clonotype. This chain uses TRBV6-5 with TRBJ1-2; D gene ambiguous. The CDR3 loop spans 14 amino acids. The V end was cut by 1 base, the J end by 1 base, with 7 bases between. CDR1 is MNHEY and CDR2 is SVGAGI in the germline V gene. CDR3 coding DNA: TGTGCCAGCAGTTACTATTCCGGTAACTATGGCTACACCTTC. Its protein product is CASSYYSGNYGYTF.

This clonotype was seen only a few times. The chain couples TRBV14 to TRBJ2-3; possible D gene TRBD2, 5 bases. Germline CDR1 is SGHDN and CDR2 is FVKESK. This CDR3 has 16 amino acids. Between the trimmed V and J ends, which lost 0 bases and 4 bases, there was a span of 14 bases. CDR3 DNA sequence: TGTGCCAGCAGCCAAGATCCCGGGATGGGCGCAGATACGCAGTATTTT. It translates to CASSQDPGMGADTQYF.

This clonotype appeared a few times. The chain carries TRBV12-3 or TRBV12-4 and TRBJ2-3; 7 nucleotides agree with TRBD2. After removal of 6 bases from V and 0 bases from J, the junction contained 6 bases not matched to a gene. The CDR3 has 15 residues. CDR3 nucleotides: TGTGCCAGCAGGCCCCGTAGCGGGAGCACAGATACGCAGTATTTT. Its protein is CASRPRSGSTDTQYF.

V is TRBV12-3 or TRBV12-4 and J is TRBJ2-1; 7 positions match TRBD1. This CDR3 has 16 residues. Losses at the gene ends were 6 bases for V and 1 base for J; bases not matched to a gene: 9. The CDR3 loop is CASSALDRVSYNEQFF. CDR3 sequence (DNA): TGTGCCAGCAGCGCACTAGACAGGGTATCCTACAATGAGCAGTTCTTC.

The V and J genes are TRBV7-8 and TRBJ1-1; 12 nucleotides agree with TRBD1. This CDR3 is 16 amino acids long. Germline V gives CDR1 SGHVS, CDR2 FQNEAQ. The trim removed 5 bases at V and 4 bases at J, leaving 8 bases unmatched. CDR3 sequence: CASSRGQGAMVTEAFF. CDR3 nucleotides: TGTGCCAGCAGCAGGGGACAGGGGGCGATGGTCACTGAAGCTTTCTTT.

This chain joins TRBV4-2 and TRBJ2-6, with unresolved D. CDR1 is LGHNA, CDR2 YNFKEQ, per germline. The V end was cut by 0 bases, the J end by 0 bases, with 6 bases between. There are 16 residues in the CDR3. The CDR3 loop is CASSQELHSGANVLTF. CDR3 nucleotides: TGTGCCAGCAGCCAAGAGTTACACTCTGGGGCCAACGTCCTGACTTTC.

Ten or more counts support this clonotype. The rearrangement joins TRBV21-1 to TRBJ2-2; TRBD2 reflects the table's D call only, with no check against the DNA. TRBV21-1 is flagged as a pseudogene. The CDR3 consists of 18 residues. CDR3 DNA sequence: TGTGCCAGCAGGCCCTACTATTGGGATACTAGCTACACCGGGGAGCTGTTTTTT. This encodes CASRPYYWDTSYTGELFF.

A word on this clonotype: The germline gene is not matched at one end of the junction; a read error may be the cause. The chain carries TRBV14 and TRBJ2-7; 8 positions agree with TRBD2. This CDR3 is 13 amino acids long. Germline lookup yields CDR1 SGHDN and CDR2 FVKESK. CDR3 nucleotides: TGTGCCAGCAGCCAAGATCGGGGTAGCGGGGAGCGGTTC. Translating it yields CASSQDRGSGERF.

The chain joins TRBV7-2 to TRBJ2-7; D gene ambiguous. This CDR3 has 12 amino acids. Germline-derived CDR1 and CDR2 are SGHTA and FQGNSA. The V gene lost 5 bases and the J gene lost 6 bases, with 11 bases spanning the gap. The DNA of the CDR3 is TGTGCCAGCAGCCTAACCCGGGTCGAGCAGTACTTC. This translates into CASSLTRVEQYF.

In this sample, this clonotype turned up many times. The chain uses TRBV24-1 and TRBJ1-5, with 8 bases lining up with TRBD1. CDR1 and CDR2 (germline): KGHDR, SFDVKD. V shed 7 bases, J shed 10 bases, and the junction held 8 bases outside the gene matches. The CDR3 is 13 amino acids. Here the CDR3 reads CATSGTGIQPQHF. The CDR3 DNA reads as TGTGCCACCAGCGGGACAGGCATTCAACCCCAGCATTTT.

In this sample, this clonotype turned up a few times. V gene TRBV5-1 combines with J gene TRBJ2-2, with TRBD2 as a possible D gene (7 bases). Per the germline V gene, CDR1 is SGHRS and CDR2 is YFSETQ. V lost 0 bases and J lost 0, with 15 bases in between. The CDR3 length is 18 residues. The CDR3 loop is CASSLGGPSGANTGELFF. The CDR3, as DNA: TGCGCCAGCAGCTTGGGGGGGCCTAGCGGCGCGAACACCGGGGAGCTGTTTTTT.